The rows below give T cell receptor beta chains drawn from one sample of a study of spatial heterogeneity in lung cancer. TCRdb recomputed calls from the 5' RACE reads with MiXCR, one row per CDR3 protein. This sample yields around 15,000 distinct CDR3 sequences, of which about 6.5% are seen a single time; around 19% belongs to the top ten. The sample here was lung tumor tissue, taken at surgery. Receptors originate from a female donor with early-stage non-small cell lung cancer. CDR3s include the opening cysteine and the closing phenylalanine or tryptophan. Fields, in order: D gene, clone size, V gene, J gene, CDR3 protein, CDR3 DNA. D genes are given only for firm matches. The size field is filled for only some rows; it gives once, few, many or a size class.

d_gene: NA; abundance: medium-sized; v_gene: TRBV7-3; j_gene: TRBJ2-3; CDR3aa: CASSLISTSSATDTQYF; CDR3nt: TGTGCCAGCAGCTTAATCTCCACATCCTCTGCCACAGATACGCAGTATTTT
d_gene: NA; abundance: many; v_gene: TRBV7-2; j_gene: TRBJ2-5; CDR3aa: CASSSSRVETQYF; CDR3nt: TGTGCCAGCAGCTCGTCCCGAGTAGAGACCCAGTACTTC
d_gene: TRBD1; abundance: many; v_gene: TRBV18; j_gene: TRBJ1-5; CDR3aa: CASSPPWAGGQPQHF; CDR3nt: TGTGCCAGCTCACCACCGTGGGCAGGGGGACAGCCCCAGCATTTT
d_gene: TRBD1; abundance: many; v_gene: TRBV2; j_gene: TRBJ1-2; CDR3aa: CASSHGTGSGLNYGYTF; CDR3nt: TGTGCCAGCAGCCATGGGACAGGGTCGGGATTAAACTATGGCTACACCTTC
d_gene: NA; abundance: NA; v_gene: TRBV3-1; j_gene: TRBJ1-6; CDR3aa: CANSEGWRGDSPLHF; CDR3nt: TGTGCCAACAGCGAAGGGTGGAGGGGAGACTCACCCCTCCACTTT
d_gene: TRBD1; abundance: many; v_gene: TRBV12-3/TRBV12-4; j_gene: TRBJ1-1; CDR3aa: CASSRTGGTTEAFF; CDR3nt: TGTGCCAGCAGTCGGACAGGAGGGACTACCGAAGCTTTCTTT
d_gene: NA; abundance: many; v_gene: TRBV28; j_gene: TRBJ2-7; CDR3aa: CASSSQSGVSHEQYF; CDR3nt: TGTGCCAGCAGTTCCCAATCAGGGGTTTCCCACGAGCAGTACTTC
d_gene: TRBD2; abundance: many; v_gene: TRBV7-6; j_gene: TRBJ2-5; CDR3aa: CASSLDGGVRETQYF; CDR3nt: TGTGCCAGCAGCTTAGACGGGGGGGTAAGGGAGACCCAGTACTTC
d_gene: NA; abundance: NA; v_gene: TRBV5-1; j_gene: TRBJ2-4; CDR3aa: CTSSLDNLAKNIQYF; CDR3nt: TGCACCAGCAGCTTGGACAACCTAGCCAAAAACATTCAGTACTTC
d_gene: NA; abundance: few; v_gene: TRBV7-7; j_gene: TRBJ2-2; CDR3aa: CASSQMTGNTGELFF; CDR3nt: TGTGCTAGCAGCCAGATGACAGGGAACACCGGGGAGCTGTTTTTT
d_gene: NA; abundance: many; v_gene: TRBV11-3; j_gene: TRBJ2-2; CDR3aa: CASSFETGELFF; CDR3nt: TGTGCCAGCAGCTTTGAAACCGGGGAGCTGTTTTTT
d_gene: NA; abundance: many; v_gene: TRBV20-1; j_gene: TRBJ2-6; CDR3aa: CSARRRRSGANVLTF; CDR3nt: TGCAGTGCTCGGAGGCGCCGCTCTGGGGCCAACGTCCTGACTTTC
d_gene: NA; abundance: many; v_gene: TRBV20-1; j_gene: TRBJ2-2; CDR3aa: CSAAGDTGELFF; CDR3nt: TGCAGTGCGGCAGGGGATACCGGGGAGCTGTTTTTT
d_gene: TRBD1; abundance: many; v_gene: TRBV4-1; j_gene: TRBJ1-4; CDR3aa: CASSPGQGVLTNEKLFF; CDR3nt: TGCGCCAGCAGCCCAGGACAGGGGGTTCTAACTAATGAAAAACTGTTTTTT
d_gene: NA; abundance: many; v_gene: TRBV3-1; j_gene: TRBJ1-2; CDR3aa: CASSPTAENSGYTF; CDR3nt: TGTGCCAGCAGCCCGACAGCCGAGAATTCTGGCTACACCTTC
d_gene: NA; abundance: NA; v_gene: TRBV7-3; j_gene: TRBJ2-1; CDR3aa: CASSPGGTREQFF; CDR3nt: TGTGCCAGCAGCCCCGGGGGGACACGGGAGCAGTTCTTC
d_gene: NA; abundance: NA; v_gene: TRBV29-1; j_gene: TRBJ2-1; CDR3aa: CSVDWGRDEQFF; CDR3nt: TGCAGCGTTGATTGGGGAAGGGATGAGCAGTTCTTC
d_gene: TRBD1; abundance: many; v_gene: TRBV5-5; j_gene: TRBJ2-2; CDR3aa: CASSSPLTGGTGELFF; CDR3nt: TGTGCCAGCAGCTCGCCATTAACAGGGGGCACCGGGGAGCTGTTTTTT
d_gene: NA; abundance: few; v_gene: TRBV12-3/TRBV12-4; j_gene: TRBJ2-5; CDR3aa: CASSFHSQETQYF; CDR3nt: TGTGCCAGCAGTTTCCACAGCCAAGAGACCCAGTACTTC
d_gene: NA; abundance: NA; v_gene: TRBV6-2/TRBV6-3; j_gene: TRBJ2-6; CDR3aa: CASTQVRASGANVLTF; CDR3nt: TGTGCCAGCACCCAGGTACGGGCCTCTGGGGCCAACGTCCTGACTTTC
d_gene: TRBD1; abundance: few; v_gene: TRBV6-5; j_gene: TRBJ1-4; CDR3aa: CASRSPRTGGSDEKLFF; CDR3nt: TGTGCCAGCAGATCACCGCGGACAGGGGGTAGTGATGAAAAACTGTTTTTT
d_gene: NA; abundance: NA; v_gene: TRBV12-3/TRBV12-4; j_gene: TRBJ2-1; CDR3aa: CASRLTDNEQFF; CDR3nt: TGTGCCAGTCGCCTTACAGACAATGAGCAGTTCTTC
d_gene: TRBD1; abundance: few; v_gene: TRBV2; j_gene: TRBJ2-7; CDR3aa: CASSHTGGPYEQYF; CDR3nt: TGTGCCAGCAGTCATACAGGGGGACCCTACGAGCAGTACTTC
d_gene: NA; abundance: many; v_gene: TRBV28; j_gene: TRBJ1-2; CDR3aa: CASSLTAPGYGYTF; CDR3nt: TGTGCCAGCAGTCTGACGGCCCCTGGCTATGGCTACACCTTC
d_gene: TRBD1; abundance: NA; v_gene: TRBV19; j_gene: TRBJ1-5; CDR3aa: CASTPRDRGVSPQHF; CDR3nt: TGTGCCAGTACTCCACGGGACAGGGGGGTTTCGCCCCAGCATTTT
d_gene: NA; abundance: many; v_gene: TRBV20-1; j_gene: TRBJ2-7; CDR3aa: CSANLDWGYEQYF; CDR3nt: TGCAGTGCTAATCTCGATTGGGGCTACGAGCAGTACTTC
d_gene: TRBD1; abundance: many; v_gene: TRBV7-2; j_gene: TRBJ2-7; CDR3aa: CASSLEGQGYREQYF; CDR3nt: TGTGCCAGCAGCTTAGAGGGACAGGGGTATAGAGAGCAGTACTTC
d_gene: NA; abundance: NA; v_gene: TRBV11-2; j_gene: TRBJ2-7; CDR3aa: CASSLDQLTEQYF; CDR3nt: TGTGCCAGCAGCTTAGATCAGCTGACGGAGCAGTACTTC
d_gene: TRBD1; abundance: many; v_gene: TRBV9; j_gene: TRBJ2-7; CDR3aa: CASSPGQGAYEQYF; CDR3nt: TGTGCCAGCAGCCCGGGACAGGGCGCCTACGAGCAGTACTTC
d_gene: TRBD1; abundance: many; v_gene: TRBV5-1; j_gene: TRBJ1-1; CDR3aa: CASSLATGGQAFF; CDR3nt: TGCGCCAGCAGCTTGGCCACAGGGGGTCAGGCTTTCTTT
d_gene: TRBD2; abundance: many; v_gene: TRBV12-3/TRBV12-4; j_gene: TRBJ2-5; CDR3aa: CASSLGLAGQETQYF; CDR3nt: TGTGCCAGCAGCCTCGGACTAGCGGGGCAAGAGACCCAGTACTTC
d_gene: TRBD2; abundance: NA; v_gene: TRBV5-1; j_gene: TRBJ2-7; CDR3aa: CASRPGTSSYEQYF; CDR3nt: TGCGCCAGCAGGCCCGGGACTAGCTCCTACGAGCAGTACTTC
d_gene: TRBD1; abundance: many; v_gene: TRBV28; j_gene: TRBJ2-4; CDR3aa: CASSTQGAEGVNIQYF; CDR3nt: TGTGCCAGCAGTACACAGGGGGCGGAAGGTGTAAACATTCAGTACTTC
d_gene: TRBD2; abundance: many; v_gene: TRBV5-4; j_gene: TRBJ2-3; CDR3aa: CASSLWAGGPTDTQYF; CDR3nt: TGTGCCAGCAGCTTGTGGGCGGGGGGGCCCACAGATACGCAGTATTTT
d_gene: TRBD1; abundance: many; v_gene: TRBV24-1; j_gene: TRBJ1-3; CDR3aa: CATSDSRGTAYF; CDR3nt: TGTGCCACCAGTGATTCCCGCGGGACAGCATATTTT
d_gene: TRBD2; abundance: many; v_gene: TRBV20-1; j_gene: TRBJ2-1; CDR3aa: CSAHPVGGAVNEQFF; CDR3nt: TGCAGTGCTCACCCGGTCGGGGGGGCCGTTAATGAGCAGTTCTTC
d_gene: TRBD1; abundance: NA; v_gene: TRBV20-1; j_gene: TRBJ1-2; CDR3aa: CSARLDRGKANYGYTF; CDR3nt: TGCAGTGCTAGATTGGACAGGGGGAAAGCTAACTATGGCTACACCTTC
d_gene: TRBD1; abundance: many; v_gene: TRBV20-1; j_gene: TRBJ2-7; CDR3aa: CSARTGGSYEQYF; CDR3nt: TGCAGTGCTAGGACAGGGGGCTCCTACGAGCAGTACTTC
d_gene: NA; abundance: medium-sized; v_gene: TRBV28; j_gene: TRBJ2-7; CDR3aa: CASQPGRVYEQYF; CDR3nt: TGTGCCAGCCAGCCGGGCCGGGTCTACGAGCAGTACTTC
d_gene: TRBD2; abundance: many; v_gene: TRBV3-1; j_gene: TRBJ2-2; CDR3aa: CASSQLGLVAGELFF; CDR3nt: TGTGCCAGCAGCCAACTTGGACTAGTGGCCGGGGAGCTGTTTTTT
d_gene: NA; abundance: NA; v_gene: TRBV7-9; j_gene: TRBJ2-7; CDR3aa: CASSVGSTRDEQYF; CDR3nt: TGTGCCAGCAGCGTCGGGTCTACGAGGGACGAGCAGTACTTC
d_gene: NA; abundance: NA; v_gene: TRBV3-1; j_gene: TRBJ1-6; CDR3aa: CASSQLPFNSPLHF; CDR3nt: TGTGCCAGCAGCCAACTTCCTTTCAATTCACCCCTCCACTTT
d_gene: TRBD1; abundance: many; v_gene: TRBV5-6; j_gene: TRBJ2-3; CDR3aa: CASSLGGQGTDTQYF; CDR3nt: TGTGCCAGCAGCTTGGGAGGACAGGGCACAGATACGCAGTATTTT
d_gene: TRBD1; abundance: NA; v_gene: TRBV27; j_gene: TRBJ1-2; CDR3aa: CASGDPGQGARGYTF; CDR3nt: TGTGCCAGCGGGGATCCGGGACAGGGGGCGCGAGGCTACACCTTC
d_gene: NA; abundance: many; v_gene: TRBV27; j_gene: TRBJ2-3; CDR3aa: CASSLSRGGTDTQYF; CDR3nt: TGTGCCAGCAGTTTATCGCGGGGCGGCACAGATACGCAGTATTTT
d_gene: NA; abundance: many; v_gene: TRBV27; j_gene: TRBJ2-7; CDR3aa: CASSPTEEGYEQYF; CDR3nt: TGTGCCAGCAGTCCTACAGAGGAGGGCTACGAGCAGTACTTC
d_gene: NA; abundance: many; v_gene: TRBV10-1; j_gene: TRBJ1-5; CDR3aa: CASSEGVNQPQHF; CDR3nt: TGCGCCAGCAGTGAAGGGGTCAATCAGCCCCAGCATTTT
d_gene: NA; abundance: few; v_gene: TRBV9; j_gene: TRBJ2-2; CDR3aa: CASSVVVPGELFF; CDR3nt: TGTGCCAGCAGCGTAGTGGTTCCCGGGGAGCTGTTTTTT
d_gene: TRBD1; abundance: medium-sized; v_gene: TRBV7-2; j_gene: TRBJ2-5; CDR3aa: CASSFNRGQETQYF; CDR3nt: TGTGCCAGCAGCTTCAACAGGGGGCAAGAGACCCAGTACTTC